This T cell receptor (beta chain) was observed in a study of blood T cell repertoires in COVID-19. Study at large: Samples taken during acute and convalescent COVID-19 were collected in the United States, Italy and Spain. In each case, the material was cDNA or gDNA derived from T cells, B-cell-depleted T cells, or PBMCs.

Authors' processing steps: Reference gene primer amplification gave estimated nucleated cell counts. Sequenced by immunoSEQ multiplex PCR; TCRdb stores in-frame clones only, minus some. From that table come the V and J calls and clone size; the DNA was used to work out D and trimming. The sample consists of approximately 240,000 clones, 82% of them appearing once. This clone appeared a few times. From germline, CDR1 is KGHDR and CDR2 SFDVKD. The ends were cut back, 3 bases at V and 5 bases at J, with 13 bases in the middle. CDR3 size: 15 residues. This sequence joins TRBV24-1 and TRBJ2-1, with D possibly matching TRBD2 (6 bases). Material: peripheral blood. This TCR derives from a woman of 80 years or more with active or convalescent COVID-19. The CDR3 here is CATSDRGLTNNEQFF. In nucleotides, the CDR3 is TGTGCCACCAGTGATCGGGGACTCACCAACAATGAGCAGTTCTTC.